The TCR beta chain described here comes from a study of blood T cells in healthy people across ages. Study context: Template switching retrieved approximately one barcoded beta molecule for each two T cells.

Germline CDR1 is SQVTM and CDR2 is ANQGSEA. The CDR3 is 14 residues long. V lost 3 bases and J 6 bases, leaving 17 bases between the germline ends. Peripheral blood from each donor was collected in a volume of approximately 9.5 milliliters. Through a sample-barcoded 5' primer and a J-beta primer mix, a second PCR was run for roughly 7 to 11 cycles. In TCRdb, the 5' RACE reads were re-called with MiXCR into one record per CDR3 protein. The sample yields hundreds of thousands of distinct CDR3 sequences, 52% seen once. This sequence was found in a woman older than 75 in good health. The chain employs TRBV29-1 and TRBJ1-1; D unresolved. Sequencing was performed on blood. Here the CDR3 DNA reads TGCAGCGTTGATTTAGGGATGGGAGGCGCTGAAGCTTTCTTT. Translated: CSVDLGMGGAEAFF.